The 26 T cell receptor beta chains listed next were all sequenced from one sample in a study of T cell repertoires in cytomegalovirus infection. In TCRdb, the reads were re-called with MiXCR into one record per CDR3 protein. The repertoire has around 630,000 distinct CDR3 sequences, approximately 25% of them found once; the top ten carry 8%. Sequencing was carried out using CD8+ T cells from PBMCs. Source of these receptors: a human donor in good health (CMV status not recorded). Some clones in this sample may be carry-over from other donors' samples.

This clonotype has only a few counts. This rearrangement joins TRBV7-6 to TRBJ1-3; D is ambiguous. This CDR3 region has 16 residues. Trimming shortened V by 1 base and J by 0 bases, and 10 bases separated the two germline ends. Germline assignment: CDR1 SGHVS and CDR2 FNYEAQ. The CDR3 region is CASSLDGSFSGNTIYF. The CDR3 DNA reads TGTGCCAGCAGCTTAGATGGCAGCTTCTCTGGAAACACCATATATTTT.

This clonotype was counted between two and nine times. The J gene is TRBJ2-3, the V gene TRBV12-3 or TRBV12-4; D gene unclear. The CDR3 contains 14 residues. The ends were cut back, 3 bases at V and 0 bases at J, with 7 bases in the middle. The CDR3 coding sequence is TGTGCCAGCAGTTTTGCTGGAAGCACAGATACGCAGTATTTT. Translation gives CASSFAGSTDTQYF.

This clonotype appeared many times. The chain joins TRBV7-8 to TRBJ2-2, with D perhaps TRBD1 (6 bases). This CDR3 spans 15 amino acids. Between the trimmed V and J ends, which lost 0 bases and 4 bases, there was a span of 9 bases. Germline lookup yields CDR1 SGHVS and CDR2 FQNEAQ. For the CDR3, the DNA is TGTGCCAGCAGCTTAGCGGGGGCCCTCACCGGGGAGCTGTTTTTT. It encodes CASSLAGALTGELFF.

This clonotype showed up many times. The chain couples TRBV28 to TRBJ1-5; D not resolved. CDR3 size: 15 residues. Trimming cost V 8 bases and J 0 bases, with 14 bases left between them. Germline CDR1 reads MDHEN; CDR2 reads SYDVKM. The CDR3: CASHLTGNSNQPQHF. In DNA form, the CDR3 reads TGTGCCAGCCACCTGACGGGGAATAGCAATCAGCCCCAGCATTTT.

The V call is TRBV20-1, the J call TRBJ2-4, with 7 bases that match TRBD1. Unmatched junction bases numbered 4, after V lost 5 bases and J lost 0 bases. Germline-derived CDR1 and CDR2 are DFQATT and SNEGSKA (reference sequence). This CDR3 spans 14 amino acids. CDR3: CSAPTGLAKNIQYF. CDR3 DNA: TGCAGTGCTCCGACAGGGTTAGCCAAAAACATTCAGTACTTC.

This clonotype has ten or more counts. The chain carries TRBV7-2 and TRBJ2-7; D is ambiguous. Germline V gene lookup returns CDR1 SGHTA and CDR2 FQGNSA. V lost 5 bases to trimming and J lost 3 bases, with 8 bases between them. This CDR3 contains 12 residues. For the CDR3, the DNA is TGTGCCAGCAGCGCCCGAGTCTACGAGCAGTACTTC. Residues: CASSARVYEQYF.

The chain carries TRBV28 and TRBJ2-7; tentative D call: TRBD2 (6 bases). The germline CDR1 and CDR2 sequences are MDHEN and SYDVKM. The CDR3 is 15 amino acids. The V gene lost 4 bases and the J gene lost 0 bases, with 13 bases spanning the gap. The CDR3 DNA follows: TGTGCCAGCAGTTGCCGGGACTTGAGCTCCTACGAGCAGTACGTC. This sequence encodes CASSCRDLSSYEQYV.

This clonotype was seen many times. The rearrangement uses TRBV10-3 and TRBJ2-3; tentatively, D is TRBD1 (6 bases). The CDR3 covers 13 residues. Trimming stripped 6 bases from V and 0 bases from J, with 7 bases between. From germline, CDR1 is ENHRY and CDR2 SYGVKD. The CDR3 loop reads CAIRDSSTDTQYF. DNA for the CDR3: TGTGCCATCAGGGACAGTAGCACAGATACGCAGTATTTT.

This clonotype was found many times. The V and J genes are TRBV20-1 and TRBJ1-1; tentatively, D is TRBD1 (6 bases). Trimming removed 2 bases from V and 3 bases from J, with 10 bases in between. This CDR3 comprises 13 residues. In germline, CDR1 is DFQATT, CDR2 SNEGSKA (reference sequence). The CDR3 protein is CSARPTGYTEAFF. The CDR3 nucleotides are TGCAGTGCTAGACCCACAGGGTACACTGAAGCTTTCTTT.

The V gene is TRBV25-1, the J gene TRBJ1-2; D remains unclear. Germline CDR1 MGHDK, CDR2 SYGVNS. Trimming took 4 bases from V and 6 from J, leaving 12 bases between them. The CDR3 totals 13 residues. CDR3 sequence (DNA): TGTGCCAGCAGTGGACGGGCAGAACATGGCTACACCTTC. It codes for CASSGRAEHGYTF.

As regards this clonotype: One end of the junction fails to match germline, which may point to a read error. J is TRBJ2-2 and V is TRBV28; TRBD2 is a possible D gene (5 bases). In germline, CDR1 is MDHEN, CDR2 SYDVKM. The CDR3 length is 14 residues. The CDR3 here is CVSSPMRVGGELFF. As DNA, the CDR3 is TGTGTCAGCAGCCCCATGAGGGTAGGAGGGGAGCTGTTTTTT.

This clonotype showed up many times. The chain is built from TRBV7-6 and TRBJ2-1; 7 bases line up with TRBD1. Per germline, CDR1 SGHVS and CDR2 FNYEAQ. The V segment lost 2 bases and the J segment 4 bases; nucleotides outside the gene matches: 8. The CDR3 totals 16 residues. The CDR3 DNA reads as TGTGCCAGCAGCTTACGGGACAGTGGGGAGTACAATGAGCAGTTCTTC. Its protein is CASSLRDSGEYNEQFF.

There are many counts of this clonotype. This chain joins TRBV7-2 and TRBJ2-7; D might be TRBD1 (5 bases). Germline V gives CDR1 SGHTA, CDR2 FQGNSA. The CDR3 sequence is 13 residues long. V lost 5 bases to trimming and J lost 1 base, with 9 bases between them. The CDR3 DNA follows: TGTGCCAGCAGCCGTGACAGTTCCTACGAGCAGTACGTC. Residues: CASSRDSSYEQYV.

The chain employs TRBV28 and TRBJ2-3; D is unclear. V was trimmed by 3 bases and J by 4 bases, leaving 14 bases between them. The germline CDR1 and CDR2 sequences are MDHEN and SYDVKM. This CDR3 is 15 amino acids long. CDR3 sequence reads: CASSFTGLVADTQYF. CDR3 bases: TGTGCCAGCAGTTTTACCGGGCTCGTAGCAGATACGCAGTATTTT.

This clonotype was counted only a few times. This chain uses TRBV7-2 with TRBJ1-2; 7 bases are shared with TRBD1. With 5 bases clipped from V and 0 bases from J, the junction kept 6 bases outside the gene matches. The CDR3 is made up of 15 amino acids. The germline V gene has CDR1 SGHTA and CDR2 FQGNSA. In DNA form, the CDR3 reads TGTGCCAGCAGCAGGGACAGCAAACCTAACTATGGCTACACCTTC. Translating it yields CASSRDSKPNYGYTF.

This clonotype was seen many times. This chain uses TRBV7-8 with TRBJ2-7; unclear D gene. Trimming stripped 3 bases from V and 1 base from J, with 16 bases between. CDR3 length: 16 residues. Looked up from germline, CDR1 is SGHVS and CDR2 is FQNEAQ. The DNA of the CDR3 is TGTGCCAGCAGCTTCGGACGCGGACCCATTTCCTACGAGCAGTACGTC. Its protein product is CASSFGRGPISYEQYV.

This clonotype has at least ten counts. The chain employs TRBV12-3 or TRBV12-4 and TRBJ2-7; tentatively, D is TRBD2 (5 bases). The V and J ends lost 4 bases and 1 base respectively, with 11 bases between them. CDR3 size: 14 residues. The CDR3 reads CASSSGLASYEQYV. In DNA, the CDR3 is TGTGCCAGCAGTTCAGGACTTGCTTCCTACGAGCAGTACGTC.

This chain links TRBV4-2 with TRBJ1-4; possible D gene TRBD1, 6 bases. Germline-derived CDR1 and CDR2 are LGHNA and YNFKEQ. Trimming took 0 bases from V and 5 from J, leaving 19 bases between them. This CDR3 is built from 18 residues. CDR3 loop: CASSQDLLWDIKNEKLFF. In nucleotides, the CDR3 is TGTGCCAGCAGCCAAGACCTTCTCTGGGACATAAAGAATGAAAAACTGTTTTTT.

This clonotype has a count of ten or more. The chain has TRBV7-6 and TRBJ2-5, with no clear D. This CDR3 spans 15 amino acids. Trimming took off 7 bases at V and 2 bases at J, with 17 bases between the two ends. Germline V gene sequence: CDR1 SGHVS, CDR2 FNYEAQ. CDR3 residues: CASTAYGRIQETQYF. The CDR3, as DNA: TGTGCCAGCACAGCTTATGGCCGGATACAAGAGACCCAGTACTTC. The entire variable domain, with the rest obtained from reference TRBV7-6 and TRBJ2-5, is as follows: GAGVSQSPRYKVTKRGQDVALRCDPISGHVSLYWYRQALGQGPEFLTYFNYEAQQDKSGLPNDRFSAERPEGSISTLTIQRTEQRDSAMYRCASTAYGRIQETQYFGPGTRLLVL.

As for this clonotype: A much larger clone sits a single nucleotide away, making a read error possible. The chain carries TRBV12-3 or TRBV12-4 and TRBJ1-4; D is ambiguous. The CDR3 runs 17 residues. In nucleotides, the CDR3 is TGTGCCAGCAGTTTATTGCGGGAGGGCGCAACTAATGAAAATCTGTTTTTT. Its translation: CASSLLREGATNENLFF.

This clonotype was counted ten times or more. This sequence joins TRBV20-1 and TRBJ1-1; TRBD1 might be the D (6 bases). The CDR3 is 16 amino acids. Between the trimmed V and J ends, which lost 0 bases and 0 bases, there was a span of 14 bases. Germline V lookup: CDR1 DFQATT, CDR2 SNEGSKA (reference sequence). As DNA, the CDR3 is TGCAGTGCTAGAGATGGCAGGGGAGGGATGAACACTGAAGCTTTCTTT. Its protein product is CSARDGRGGMNTEAFF.

This clonotype was found many times. The chain combines TRBV6-1 with TRBJ2-3, with 13 bases fitting TRBD2. CDR3 size: 17 residues. Germline CDR1 is MNHNS and CDR2 is SASEGT. V lost 6 bases to trimming and J lost 0 bases; unmatched junction nucleotides: 6. CDR3 in amino acids: CASRRTSGGLSTDTQYF. In DNA, the CDR3 is TGTGCCAGCAGGCGGACTAGCGGGGGCCTTAGCACAGATACGCAGTATTTT.

This clonotype showed up just a few times. V and J are TRBV10-3 and TRBJ2-7; 7 nucleotides align to TRBD1. The CDR3 consists of 16 residues. V lost 2 bases, J lost 3 bases, and 10 bases stayed unmatched. Germline V CDR1 and CDR2: ENHRY, SYGVKD. The CDR3 nucleotides are TGTGCCATCAGTGAGCTCGACAGGGCTGTCCTCTACGAGCAGTACTTC. Translating gives CAISELDRAVLYEQYF.

CDR3 nucleotide sequence: TGTGCCAGCAGCCTTCCTGGACAGGGCTCCTACGAGCAGTACGTC. Translating gives CASSLPGQGSYEQYV. The chain couples TRBV5-6 to TRBJ2-7, with 8 nucleotides matching TRBD1. The CDR3 runs to 15 residues. V gave up 4 bases and J gave up 0 bases; unmatched junction bases: 6. Germline V gene sequence: CDR1 SGHDT, CDR2 YYEEEE.

The sample holds many counts of this clonotype. The chain employs TRBV12-3 or TRBV12-4 and TRBJ2-7, with 12 bases that match TRBD2. The CDR3 runs to 14 residues. V dropped 5 bases and J dropped 5; count of bases not matched to a gene: 4. The CDR3 loop is CASSIRTSGDEQYF. The CDR3, as DNA: TGTGCCAGCAGTATTAGGACTAGCGGGGACGAGCAGTACTTC.

This clonotype was observed at least ten times. This chain uses TRBV6-5 with TRBJ1-4; no reliable D call. CDR1 and CDR2 (germline): MNHEY, SVGAGI. The V gene lost 5 bases and the J gene lost 0 bases, with 7 bases spanning the gap. The CDR3 has 14 amino acids. CDR3 amino acids: CASSRTATNEKLFF. The CDR3 DNA is TGTGCCAGCAGTCGGACGGCAACTAATGAAAAACTGTTTTTT.